A single sample gave rise to the 25 T cell receptor beta chains below, sequenced in a study of blood T cell repertoires in COVID-19. Libraries were prepared by immunoSEQ multiplex PCR; TCRdb keeps only in-frame clonotypes and omits some of them. The sample contains about 290,000 clones, 89% of which appear only once. Sequenced input: peripheral blood. The receptors were gathered from a woman aged 25-40 years with COVID-19, enrolled during active disease.

This chain links TRBV28 with TRBJ1-2; no definite D call. V was pared by 5 bases and J by 2 bases, with 12 bases between. The CDR3 covers 14 residues. CDR1 and CDR2 from the germline V gene are MDHEN and SYDVKM. The CDR3 spells CASSPLTLNYGYTF. The CDR3 nucleotides are TGTGCCAGCAGTCCACTCACCCTGAACTATGGCTACACCTTC.

This chain joins TRBV11-2 and TRBJ2-7; 7 bases are a match to TRBD2. The CDR3 spans 13 residues. V lost 10 bases, J lost 3 bases, and 9 bases stayed unmatched. The germline CDR1 and CDR2 sequences are SGHAT and FQNNGV. CDR3 DNA sequence: TGTGCCACCCAAGGTGGGAGGGACTACGAGCAGTACTTC. Protein product: CATQGGRDYEQYF.

This clone appeared a single time. The chain couples TRBV6-6 to TRBJ2-7; possibly TRBD1 for D (5 bases). The CDR3 covers 13 residues. Germline values: CDR1 MNHNY, CDR2 SVGAGI (reference sequence). The V and J ends lost 5 bases and 7 bases respectively, with 15 bases between them. In DNA form, the CDR3 reads TGTGCCAGCAGTAGGTATATCAGGGAAGAGCAGTACTTC. Protein: CASSRYIREEQYF.

The chain has TRBV2 and TRBJ1-1, with TRBD1 identical over 7 bases. Looked up from germline, CDR1 is SNHLY and CDR2 is FYNNEI. The CDR3 has 14 residues. The V and J ends lost 5 bases and 0 bases, in that order; junction bases with no gene match: 3. The DNA of the CDR3 is TGTGCCAGCAGTTCACAGGGGATGAACACTGAAGCTTTCTTT. It is translated as CASSSQGMNTEAFF.

This chain uses TRBV7-9 with TRBJ2-6; the match to TRBD1 covers 8 bases. Unmatched junction bases numbered 11, after V lost 5 bases and J lost 2 bases. CDR3 length: 18 residues. Per the germline V gene, CDR1 is SEHNR and CDR2 is FQNEAQ (reference sequence). Written as DNA, the CDR3 is TGTGCCAGCAGCCATGCCGGGACAGGCCTTACTGGGGCCAACGTCCTGACTTTC. Amino acids: CASSHAGTGLTGANVLTF.

The chain employs TRBV4-1 and TRBJ2-2, with a tentative D call TRBD1 (5 bases). This CDR3 has 16 amino acids. Looked up from germline, CDR1 is MGHRA and CDR2 is YSYEKL. V was shortened by 0 bases and J by 6 bases, with 14 bases between the two germline ends. The CDR3 protein is CASSQESQGNPGELFF. The CDR3 nucleotides read TGCGCCAGCAGCCAAGAAAGCCAGGGAAATCCCGGGGAGCTGTTTTTT.

The chain couples TRBV28 to TRBJ2-5; tentatively, D is TRBD2 (6 bases). Per germline, CDR1 MDHEN and CDR2 SYDVKM. CDR3 size: 15 residues. V was shortened by 3 bases and J by 5 bases, with 16 bases between the two germline ends. CDR3 nucleotide sequence: TGTGCCAGCAGTTTCCCCGGGACTCCCTGGGAGACCCAGTACTTC. Residues: CASSFPGTPWETQYF.

V and J are TRBV6-5 and TRBJ1-4; D gene unclear. The germline V gene encodes CDR1 MNHEY and CDR2 SVGAGI. Trimming removed 10 bases from V and 7 bases from J, with 16 bases in between. This CDR3 is built from 13 residues. In DNA, the CDR3 is TGTGCCACCTCGGGGTATACCAGTGAAAAACTGTTTTTT. Its translation is CATSGYTSEKLFF.

This chain joins TRBV11-2 and TRBJ2-1, with 8 bases lining up with TRBD2. V lost 4 bases, J lost 2 bases, and 4 bases stayed unmatched. This CDR3 is 15 amino acids long. CDR1 SGHAT and CDR2 FQNNGV come from the germline V gene. CDR3 bases: TGTGCCAGCAGCTCCTCCGGGGGGGCCTACAATGAGCAGTTCTTC. Its translation: CASSSSGGAYNEQFF.

The V and J genes are TRBV18 and TRBJ1-5, with TRBD1 matching 7 bases. V lost 5 bases, J lost 8 bases, and 6 bases stayed unmatched. CDR3 size: 13 residues. Germline CDR1 is KGHSH and CDR2 is LQKENI. The chain's CDR3 is CASSSSTGEPQHF. The DNA for the CDR3 is TGTGCCAGCTCAAGCTCTACAGGGGAGCCCCAGCATTTT.

The genes are TRBV5-1 and TRBJ2-7; a weak D match, TRBD1 (6 bases). The CDR3 is 16 amino acids. Germline-derived CDR1 and CDR2 are SGHRS and YFSETQ. The V end was cut by 4 bases, the J end by 3 bases, with 20 bases between. CDR3 DNA: TGCGCCAGCAGCCCACGAACTACAGGGCAGGGCTACGAGCAGTACTTC. This codes for CASSPRTTGQGYEQYF.

The chain employs TRBV28 and TRBJ2-7, with 7 bases that match TRBD1. CDR1 is MDHEN and CDR2 is SYDVKM in the germline V gene. This CDR3 spans 14 amino acids. J lost 3 bases, V lost 7 bases, and 9 bases had no gene match. The CDR3 here is CASTLQGMVYEQYF. The CDR3 region has the DNA TGTGCCAGCACCCTACAGGGGATGGTCTACGAGCAGTACTTC.

The J gene is TRBJ1-3, the V gene TRBV7-6; no clear D gene. This CDR3 region has 12 residues. With 5 bases removed from V and 4 bases from J, the gap between germline ends came to 6 bases. The V gene's germline CDR1 is SGHVS and CDR2 FNYEAQ. The CDR3 DNA sequence: TGTGCCAGCAGCCAACAGGGAAACACCATATATTTT. The encoded protein is CASSQQGNTIYF.

The rearrangement uses TRBV19 and TRBJ2-1; 9 nucleotides align to TRBD2. The CDR3 spans 15 residues. J lost 2 bases, V lost 5 bases, and 4 bases had no gene match. Germline lookup yields CDR1 LNHDA and CDR2 SQIVND (reference sequence). The CDR3 coding sequence is TGTGCCAGTAGTCTTAGCGGGGGACCCTACAATGAGCAGTTCTTC. Translation gives CASSLSGGPYNEQFF.

The gene calls are TRBV27 and TRBJ1-2, with 9 bases that match TRBD1. The CDR3 runs 15 residues. With V trimmed by 7 bases and J by 6 bases, 12 bases remained unmatched. Looked up from germline, CDR1 is MNHEY and CDR2 is SMNVEV (reference sequence). The chain's CDR3 is CASMDRDRDYDGYTF. CDR3 nucleotide sequence: TGTGCCAGCATGGACCGGGACAGGGATTACGATGGCTACACCTTC.

The V call is TRBV28, the J call TRBJ1-2, with 7 bases aligning to TRBD1. This CDR3 has 14 residues. The germline gives CDR1 MDHEN, CDR2 SYDVKM. With 6 bases clipped from V and 4 bases from J, the junction kept 8 bases outside the gene matches. The CDR3 here is CASSPDRVVYGYTF. The CDR3 nucleotides read TGTGCCAGCAGCCCCGACAGGGTAGTCTATGGCTACACCTTC.

The count of this clone is one. V is TRBV4-1 and J is TRBJ1-4; 9 positions match TRBD1. Looked up from germline, CDR1 is MGHRA and CDR2 is YSYEKL. The CDR3 has 17 residues. V shed 1 base and J 8 bases; nucleotides not matched to a gene: 11. This CDR3 reads CASSQVFKGQGTEKLFF. The CDR3 DNA reads TGCGCCAGCAGCCAAGTTTTTAAGGGACAGGGTACCGAAAAACTGTTTTTT.

The chain uses TRBV7-9 and TRBJ2-1; unclear D gene. The germline gives CDR1 SEHNR, CDR2 FQNEAQ (reference sequence). V dropped 4 bases and J dropped 4 bases, with 14 bases sitting between them. The CDR3 runs 15 residues. CDR3 sequence reads: CASSSLAKPYNEQFF. The CDR3 region has the DNA TGTGCCAGCAGCTCGCTCGCGAAACCATACAATGAGCAGTTCTTC.

The chain employs TRBV6-2 or TRBV6-3 and TRBJ2-7; 11 bases agree with TRBD1. The CDR3 covers 15 residues. Germline trimming cut 2 bases from V and 4 bases from J; bases unmatched to any gene: 4. Germline V lookup: CDR1 MNHEY, CDR2 SVGEGT. This CDR3 is CASSYRTGGWYEQYF. CDR3 DNA sequence: TGTGCCAGCAGTTACAGGACAGGGGGCTGGTACGAGCAGTACTTC.

J is TRBJ1-6 and V is TRBV27; maybe TRBD1 (5 bases). Germline lookup yields CDR1 MNHEY and CDR2 SMNVEV (reference sequence). Trimming pared 3 bases from V and 7 bases from J, leaving 7 bases between. The CDR3 sequence is 13 residues long. CDR3 coding DNA: TGTGCCAGCAGTTTGCGGGGGAATTCACCCCTCCACTTT. It specifies CASSLRGNSPLHF.

The rearrangement joins TRBV7-9 to TRBJ1-3, with a weak D call TRBD1 (5 bases). V gave up 8 bases and J gave up 2 bases, with 13 bases separating them. Germline CDR1 is SEHNR and CDR2 is FQNEAQ (reference sequence). This CDR3 is 14 amino acids long. CDR3 sequence reads: CASRRTGPGNTIYF. CDR3 coding DNA: TGTGCCAGCCGCCGAACAGGTCCTGGAAACACCATATATTTT.

The chain joins TRBV10-3 to TRBJ2-2, with 8 bases aligning to TRBD1. The CDR3 is made up of 16 amino acids. Germline V lookup: CDR1 ENHRY, CDR2 SYGVKD. Unmatched junction bases numbered 10, after V lost 0 bases and J lost 10 bases. The CDR3 bases are TGTGCCATCAGTGAGTCGGGACAGGTTAGGGGAAAGGAGCTGTTTTTT. This sequence encodes CAISESGQVRGKELFF.

The chain carries TRBV11-2 and TRBJ1-1; 9 bases are shared with TRBD1. CDR3 length equals 15 residues. CDR1 and CDR2 (germline): SGHAT, FQNNGV. Losses at the gene ends were 5 bases for V and 6 bases for J; bases not matched to a gene: 10. The CDR3 loop is CASSGEGDRAAEAFF. The CDR3 DNA reads TGTGCCAGCAGCGGCGAAGGGGACAGGGCCGCTGAAGCTTTCTTT.

The chain links TRBV7-9 to TRBJ1-2; D is possibly TRBD1 (5 bases). CDR1 is SEHNR and CDR2 is FQNEAQ in the germline V gene (reference sequence). There are 14 residues in the CDR3. CDR3 in DNA: TGTGCAGACGCGGGGCCCCAGAGCTTGGGAGGCTACACCTTC. Protein sequence: CADAGPQSLGGYTF.

The chain's CDR3 is CASREFDTGELFF. The CDR3 nucleotides are TGCGCCAGCAGGGAGTTTGACACCGGGGAGCTGTTTTTT. The V gene is TRBV5-1, the J gene TRBJ2-2, with D uncertain. This CDR3 is built from 13 residues. CDR1 and CDR2 (germline): SGHRS, YFSETQ. Trimming took 5 bases from V and 3 from J, leaving 8 bases between them.